The 17 T cell receptor beta chains below were found in one sample sequenced in a study of spatial heterogeneity in lung cancer. Time point: sample taken at primary tumor resection. Unsorted samples of tumor, nontumor lung or frozen PBMC had their whole RNA sequenced. TCRdb re-analysed the 5' RACE reads in MiXCR, keeping a single row per CDR3 protein. Of 50,000 to 65,000 distinct CDR3 sequences in the sample, 6% to 9% were seen once. This specimen consisted of PBMCs, obtained at surgery. The origin of the receptors is a female donor with early-stage non-small cell lung cancer.

This clonotype has just a few counts. The chain is built from TRBV12-5 and TRBJ2-1; D is uncertain. The CDR3 extends over 11 amino acids. Trimming cost V 3 bases and J 8 bases, with 5 bases left between them. Germline CDR1 reads LGHNT; CDR2 reads FRNRAP. CDR3: CASGFYHEQFF. CDR3 bases: TGTGCTAGTGGTTTTTACCATGAGCAGTTCTTC.

This clonotype has a count of ten or more. The V gene is TRBV11-2, the J gene TRBJ1-2; TRBD1 might be the D (5 bases). The germline V gene encodes CDR1 SGHAT and CDR2 FQNNGV. The CDR3 has 12 residues. V lost 5 bases and J lost 8, with 12 bases in between. The CDR3 is CASSPDNRGYTF. The CDR3 DNA reads TGTGCCAGCAGCCCAGACAACAGGGGCTACACCTTC.

This clonotype was seen ten or more times. Here the CDR3 reads CASSKDSKSYEQYF. The DNA for the CDR3 is TGTGCCAGCAGCAAGGACTCGAAATCCTACGAGCAGTACTTC. V usage is TRBV2 and J usage is TRBJ2-7; weak D call: TRBD2 (5 bases). V shed 6 bases and J shed 1 base, with 13 bases lying between them. The CDR3 length is 14 residues. Per the germline V gene, CDR1 is SNHLY and CDR2 is FYNNEI.

This clonotype showed up many times. J is TRBJ2-7 and V is TRBV28, with no clear D. The length of the CDR3 is 12 residues. Germline CDR1 and CDR2: MDHEN and SYDVKM. Trimming took 7 bases from V and 3 from J, leaving 10 bases between them. The CDR3 DNA follows: TGTGCCAGCACCACAATGCGCTACGAGCAGTACTTC. It translates to CASTTMRYEQYF.

This clonotype was observed many times. The chain carries TRBV19 and TRBJ1-2; D gene unclear. The CDR3 is made up of 14 amino acids. Trimming took 3 bases from V and 5 from J, leaving 13 bases between them. Looked up from germline, CDR1 is LNHDA and CDR2 is SQIVND (reference sequence). The CDR3 DNA sequence: TGTGCCAGTAGTATCGCTGCGCTAAGTTATGGCTACACCTTC. This codes for CASSIAALSYGYTF.

In the case of this clonotype: A much larger clone is a single base away; this may be a read error. The conserved final phenylalanine or tryptophan is absent from the CDR3, which likely points to a read error. The chain has TRBV7-9 and TRBJ2-6, with D unclear. There are 17 residues in the CDR3. V was clipped by 2 bases and J by 0 bases, with 11 bases between them. CDR1 is SEHNR, CDR2 FQNEAQ, per germline (reference sequence). The CDR3 region has the DNA TGTGCCAGCAGCTTAACCAACGGTTTCTCTGGGGCCAACGTCCTGACTTAC. Its protein product is CASSLTNGFSGANVLTY.

This clonotype has a handful of counts. The CDR3 sequence: CASSPGSGEKLFF. In nucleotides, the CDR3 is TGTGCCAGCTCACCGGGGTCCGGTGAAAAACTGTTTTTT. J is TRBJ1-4 and V is TRBV18; no clear D gene. CDR1 and CDR2 from the germline V gene are KGHSH and LQKENI. V lost 3 bases and J lost 7, with 9 bases in between. This CDR3 comprises 13 residues. The complete variable domain, with remaining parts taken from reference TRBV18 and TRBJ1-4, reads NAGVMQNPRHLVRRRGQEARLRCSPMKGHSHVYWYRQLPEEGLKFMVYLQKENIIDESGMPKERFSAEFPKEGPSILRIQQVVRGDSAAYFCASSPGSGEKLFFGSGTQLSVL.

Many counts were recorded for this clonotype. The chain is built from TRBV9 and TRBJ1-6; 8 bases line up with TRBD1. The CDR3 has 14 residues. Trimming took 2 bases from V and 7 from J; bases not matched to a gene: 2. Germline CDR1 SGDLS, CDR2 YYNGEE. For the CDR3, the DNA is TGTGCCAGCAGCGTGAGACAGGGGAATTCACCCCTCCACTTT. Translation: CASSVRQGNSPLHF.

This clonotype was counted a few times. This chain uses TRBV5-1 with TRBJ2-1, with D unclear. V lost 0 bases, J lost 9 bases, and 13 bases lay in between. CDR1 is SGHRS and CDR2 is YFSETQ in the germline V gene. The CDR3 has 14 residues. CDR3 sequence reads: CASSLATPSGEQFF. The CDR3 region has the DNA TGCGCCAGCAGCTTGGCCACCCCATCGGGTGAGCAGTTCTTC.

This sequence joins TRBV28 and TRBJ1-3, with D possibly being TRBD1 (5 bases). This CDR3 is built from 17 residues. V was shortened by 6 bases and J by 4 bases, with 22 bases between the two germline ends. CDR1 is MDHEN, CDR2 SYDVKM, per germline. The CDR3 reads CASSSPQGPGWGNTIYF. In DNA form, the CDR3 reads TGTGCCAGCAGCTCTCCCCAGGGCCCGGGGTGGGGAAACACCATATATTTT.

This clonotype was seen repeatedly, ten times or more. The chain carries TRBV9 and TRBJ2-1; TRBD2 matches at 9 bases. Germline assignment: CDR1 SGDLS and CDR2 YYNGEE. V was clipped by 4 bases and J by 10 bases; unmatched bases: 9. The CDR3 consists of 14 residues. In DNA form, the CDR3 reads TGTGCCAGCAGCCCGGGGACTAGCCCGGGCGAGCAGTTCTTC. The encoded protein is CASSPGTSPGEQFF.

This clonotype was seen ten or more times. The rearrangement uses TRBV20-1 and TRBJ1-5; no clear D gene. The CDR3 is made up of 13 amino acids. Germline CDR1 DFQATT, CDR2 SNEGSKA (reference sequence). V gave up 0 bases and J gave up 5 bases, with 8 bases separating them. In DNA, the CDR3 is TGCAGTGCTAGAGATGAAGGGTATCAGCCCCAGCATTTT. As protein: CSARDEGYQPQHF.

This clonotype was counted between two and nine times. The CDR3 DNA sequence: TGTGCCAGCAGTTATACGAAAATCGGCGGGGAGCTGTTTTTT. It translates to CASSYTKIGGELFF. The chain links TRBV6-2 or TRBV6-3 to TRBJ2-2; D call uncertain. Deletions cut 3 bases from V and 7 bases from J, with 12 bases between. Germline V gene sequence: CDR1 MNHEY, CDR2 SVGEGT. The CDR3 is 14 amino acids.

There are many counts of this clonotype. The chain is built from TRBV20-1 and TRBJ2-3, with TRBD2 matching over 13 bases. V trimming: 5 bases; J trimming: 9 bases; junction bases outside the gene matches: 11. The germline CDR1 and CDR2 sequences are DFQATT and SNEGSKA (reference sequence). The CDR3 loop spans 15 amino acids. Here the CDR3 DNA reads TGCAGTGCTCACGACGCCGGGACTAGCGGGAAGACGCAGTATTTT. This gives the protein CSAHDAGTSGKTQYF.

This clonotype was found many times. The chain is built from TRBV11-2 and TRBJ1-6; no clear D. CDR1 and CDR2 from the germline V gene are SGHAT and FQNNGV. There are 14 residues in the CDR3. V was pared by 1 base and J by 8 bases, with 9 bases between. The CDR3 reads CASSLGGVYSPLHF. The CDR3 region has the DNA TGTGCCAGCAGCTTAGGCGGGGTTTATTCACCCCTCCACTTT. Filled out from reference TRBV11-2 and TRBJ1-6, the complete variable domain reads EAGVAQSPRYKIIEKRQSVAFWCNPISGHATLYWYQQILGQGPKLLIQFQNNGVVDDSQLPKDRFSAERLKGVDSTLKIQPAKLEDSAVYLCASSLGGVYSPLHFGNGTRLTVT.

This clonotype has more than one count but fewer than ten. The chain is built from TRBV11-2 and TRBJ2-7, with TRBD1 identical over 7 bases. CDR1 is SGHAT and CDR2 is FQNNGV in the germline V gene. This CDR3 is built from 15 residues. The ends lost 4 bases at V and 3 bases at J; junction bases unmatched: 9. CDR3 coding DNA: TGTGCCAGCAGCTCCGCCGGGACAGTCCTCTACGAGCAGTACTTC. Its protein product is CASSSAGTVLYEQYF.

This chain links TRBV7-2 with TRBJ2-5, with 7 bases aligning to TRBD1. Trimming at V came to 5 bases and at J to 6 bases, leaving 9 bases not matched to a gene. This CDR3 region has 14 residues. Germline V gene sequence: CDR1 SGHTA, CDR2 FQGNSA. The CDR3 here is CASSVGTVGKTQYF. CDR3 in DNA: TGTGCCAGCAGCGTAGGGACAGTCGGGAAGACCCAGTACTTC.